This T cell receptor beta chain was recorded in a study of OX40 agonist ivuxolimab in advanced cancers. Study summary: Mean age approximately 66 years, range 23 to 79; about 85% male. Whole-study results and caveats: The antigen specificity of the peripheral T cells (those that were expanded) was not determined. More expanded clones were found, on average, in CD8+ than in CD4+ T cells.

Individuals having autoimmune disease history or systemic immunosuppression were not enrolled. From germline, CDR1 is GTSNPN and CDR2 SVGIG (reference sequence). The length of the CDR3 is 15 residues. V lost 1 base to trimming and J lost 2 bases; unmatched junction nucleotides: 8. Method: immunoSEQ multiplex PCR; TCRdb's copy keeps in-frame clones and lacks some. The sample lists around 70,000 clones, over 80% occurring once. Note on this clone: Its target is not known.

This chain joins TRBV30 and TRBJ2-7, with 7 bases aligning to TRBD1. The input for sequencing was CD4+ or CD8+ T cells sorted from blood, taken in a trial of the OX40 agonist ivuxolimab. This clonotype was obtained from an adult with an advanced solid tumor such as melanoma, head and neck, liver or kidney cancer. CDR3 sequence (DNA): TGTGCCTGGAGTGGTGGGACAGCTGAAACCTACGAGCAGTACTTC. Residues: CAWSGGTAETYEQYF.